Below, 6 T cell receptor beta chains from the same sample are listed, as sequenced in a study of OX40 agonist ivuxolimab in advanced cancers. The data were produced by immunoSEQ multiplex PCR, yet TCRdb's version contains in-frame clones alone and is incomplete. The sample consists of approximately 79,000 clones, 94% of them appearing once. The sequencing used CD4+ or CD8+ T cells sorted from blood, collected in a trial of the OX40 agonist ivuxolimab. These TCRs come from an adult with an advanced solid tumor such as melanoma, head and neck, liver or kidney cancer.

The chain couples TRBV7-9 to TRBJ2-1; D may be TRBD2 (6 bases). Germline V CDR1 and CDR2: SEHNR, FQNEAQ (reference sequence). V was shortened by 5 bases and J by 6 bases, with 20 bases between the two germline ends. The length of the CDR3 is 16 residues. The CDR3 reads CASSGRDYQRVNEQFF. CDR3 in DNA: TGTGCCAGCAGCGGTAGGGATTACCAGCGGGTCAATGAGCAGTTCTTC. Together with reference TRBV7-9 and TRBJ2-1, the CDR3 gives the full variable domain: DTGVSQNPRHKITKRGQNVTFRCDPISEHNRLYWYRQTLGQGPEFLTYFQNEAQLEKSRLLSDRFSAERPKGSFSTLEIQRTEQGDSAMYLCASSGRDYQRVNEQFFGPGTRLTVL.

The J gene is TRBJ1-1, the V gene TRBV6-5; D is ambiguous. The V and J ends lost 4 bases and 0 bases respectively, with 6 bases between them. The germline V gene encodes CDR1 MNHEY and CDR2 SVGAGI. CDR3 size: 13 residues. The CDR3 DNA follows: TGTGCCAGCAGTTTATCTATGAACACTGAAGCTTTCTTT. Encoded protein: CASSLSMNTEAFF.

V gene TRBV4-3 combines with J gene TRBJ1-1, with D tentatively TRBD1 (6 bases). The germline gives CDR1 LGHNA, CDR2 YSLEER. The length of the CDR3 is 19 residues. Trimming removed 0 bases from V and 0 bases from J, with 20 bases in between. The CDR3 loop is CASSQDALLTGAMNTEAFF. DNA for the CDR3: TGCGCCAGCAGCCAAGATGCCCTGTTGACAGGAGCCATGAACACTGAAGCTTTCTTT.

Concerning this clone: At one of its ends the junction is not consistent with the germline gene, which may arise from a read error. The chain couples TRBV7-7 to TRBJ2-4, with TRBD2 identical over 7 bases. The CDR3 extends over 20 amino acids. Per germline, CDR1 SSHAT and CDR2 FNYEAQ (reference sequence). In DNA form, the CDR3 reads TGTGCTAGCAGCTTAGCTAACGGACTAGTGCCACCCCTAGCCAAAAACATTCAGTACTTC. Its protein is CASSLANGLVPPLAKNIQYF.

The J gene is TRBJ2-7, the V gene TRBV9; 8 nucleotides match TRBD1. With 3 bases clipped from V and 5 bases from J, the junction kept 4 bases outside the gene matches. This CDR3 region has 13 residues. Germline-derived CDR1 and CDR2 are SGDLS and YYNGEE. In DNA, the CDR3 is TGTGCCAGCAGCGCCAGGGACAGGCACGAGCAGTACTTC. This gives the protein CASSARDRHEQYF. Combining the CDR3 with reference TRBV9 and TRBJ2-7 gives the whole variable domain DSGVTQTPKHLITATGQRVTLRCSPRSGDLSVYWYQQSLDQGLQFLIQYYNGEERAKGNILERFSAQQFPDLHSELNLSSLELGDSALYFCASSARDRHEQYFGPGTRLTVT.

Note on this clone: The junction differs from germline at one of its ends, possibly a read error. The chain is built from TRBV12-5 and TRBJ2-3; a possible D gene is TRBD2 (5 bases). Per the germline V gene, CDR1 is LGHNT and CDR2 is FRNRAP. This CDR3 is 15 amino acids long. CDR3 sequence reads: CASGLGSEYTDTQYF. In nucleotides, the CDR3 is TGTGCTAGTGGCTTGGGGAGCGAGTACACAGATACGCAGTATTTT.